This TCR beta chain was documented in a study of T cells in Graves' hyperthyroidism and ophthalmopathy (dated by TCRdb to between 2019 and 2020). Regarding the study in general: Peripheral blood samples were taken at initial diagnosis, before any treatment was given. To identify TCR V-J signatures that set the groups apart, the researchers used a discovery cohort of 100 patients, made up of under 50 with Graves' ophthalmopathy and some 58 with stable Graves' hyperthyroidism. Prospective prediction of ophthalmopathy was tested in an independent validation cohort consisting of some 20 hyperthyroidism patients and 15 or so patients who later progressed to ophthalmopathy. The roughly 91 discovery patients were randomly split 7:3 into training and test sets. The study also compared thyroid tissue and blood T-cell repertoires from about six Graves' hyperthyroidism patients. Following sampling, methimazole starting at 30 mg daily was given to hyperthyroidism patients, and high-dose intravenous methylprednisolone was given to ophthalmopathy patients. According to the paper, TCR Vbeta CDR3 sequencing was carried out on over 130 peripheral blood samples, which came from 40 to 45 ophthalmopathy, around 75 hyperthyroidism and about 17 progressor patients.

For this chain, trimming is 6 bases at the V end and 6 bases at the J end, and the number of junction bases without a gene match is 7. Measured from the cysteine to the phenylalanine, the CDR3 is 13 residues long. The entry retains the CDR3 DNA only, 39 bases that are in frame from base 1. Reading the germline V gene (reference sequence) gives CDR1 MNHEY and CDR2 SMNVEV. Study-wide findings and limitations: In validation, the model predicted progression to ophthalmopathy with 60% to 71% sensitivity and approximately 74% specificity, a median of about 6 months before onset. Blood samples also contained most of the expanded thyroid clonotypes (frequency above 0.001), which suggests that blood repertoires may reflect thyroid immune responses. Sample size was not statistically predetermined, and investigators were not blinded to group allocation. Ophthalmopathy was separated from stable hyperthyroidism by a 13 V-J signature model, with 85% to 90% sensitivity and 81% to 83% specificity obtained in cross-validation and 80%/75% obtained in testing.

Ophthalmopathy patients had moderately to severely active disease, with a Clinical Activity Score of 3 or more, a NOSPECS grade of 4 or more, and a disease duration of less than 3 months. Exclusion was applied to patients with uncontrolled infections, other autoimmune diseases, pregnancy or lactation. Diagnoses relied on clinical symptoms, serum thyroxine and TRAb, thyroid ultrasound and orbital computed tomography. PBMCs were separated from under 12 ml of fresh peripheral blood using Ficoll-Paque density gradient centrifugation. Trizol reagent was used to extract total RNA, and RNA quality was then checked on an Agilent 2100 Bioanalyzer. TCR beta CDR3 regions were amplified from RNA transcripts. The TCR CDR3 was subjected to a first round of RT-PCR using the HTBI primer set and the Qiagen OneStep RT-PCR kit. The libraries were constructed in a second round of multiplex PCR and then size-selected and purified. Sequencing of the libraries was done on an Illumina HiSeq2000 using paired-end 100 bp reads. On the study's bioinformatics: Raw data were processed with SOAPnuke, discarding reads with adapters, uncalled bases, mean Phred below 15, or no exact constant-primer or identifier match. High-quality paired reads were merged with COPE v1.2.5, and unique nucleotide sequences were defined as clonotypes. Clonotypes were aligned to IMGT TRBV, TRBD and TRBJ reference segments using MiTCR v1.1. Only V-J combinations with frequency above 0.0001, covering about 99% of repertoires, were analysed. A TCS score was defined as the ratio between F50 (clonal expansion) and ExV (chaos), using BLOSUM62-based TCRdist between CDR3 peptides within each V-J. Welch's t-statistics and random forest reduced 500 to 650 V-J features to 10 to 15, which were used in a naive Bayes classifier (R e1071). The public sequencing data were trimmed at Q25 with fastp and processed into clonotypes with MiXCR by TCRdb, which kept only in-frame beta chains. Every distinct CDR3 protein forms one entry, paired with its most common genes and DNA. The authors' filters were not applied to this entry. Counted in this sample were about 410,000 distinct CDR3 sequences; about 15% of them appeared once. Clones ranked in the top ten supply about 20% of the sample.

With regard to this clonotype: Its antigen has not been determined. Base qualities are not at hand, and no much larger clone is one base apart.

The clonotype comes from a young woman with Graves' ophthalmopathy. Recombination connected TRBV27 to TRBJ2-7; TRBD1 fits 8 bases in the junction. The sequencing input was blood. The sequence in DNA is TGTGCCAGCAGACCGCAGGGGGCTCTCGAGCAGTACTTC. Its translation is CASRPQGALEQYF.